This T cell receptor beta chain was retrieved from a study of T cells after yellow fever vaccination. This clonotype was seen a few times. Its antigen is currently unknown. Study-wide points: It was the secondary response that reached its peak faster, day 5 versus 15, but it was weaker. Only a small proportion of the clonotypes turned up in both the CD4 and the CD8 compartments, likely arising from convergent recombination.

Production of TCR cDNA was by 5'RACE template switching, which also added a universal primer site and UMIs. TCRdb re-called the 5' RACE reads with MiXCR, one entry per CDR3 protein. The sample consists of around 330,000 distinct CDR3 sequences, around 3.6% of them appearing once. Germline CDR1 reads SGHTA; CDR2 reads FQGNSA. V lost 5 bases and J lost 5; bases outside the gene matches: 8. The CDR3 has 14 amino acids. Material: PBMCs, obtained on the day of the yellow fever booster vaccination. The clonotype comes from a man aged 18 to 29 who received the YFV17D yellow fever vaccine. The chain couples TRBV7-2 to TRBJ2-5; 7 bases map to TRBD2. CDR3 protein: CASSLLAMDETQYF. DNA of the CDR3: TGTGCCAGCAGCCTACTAGCGATGGATGAGACCCAGTACTTC.